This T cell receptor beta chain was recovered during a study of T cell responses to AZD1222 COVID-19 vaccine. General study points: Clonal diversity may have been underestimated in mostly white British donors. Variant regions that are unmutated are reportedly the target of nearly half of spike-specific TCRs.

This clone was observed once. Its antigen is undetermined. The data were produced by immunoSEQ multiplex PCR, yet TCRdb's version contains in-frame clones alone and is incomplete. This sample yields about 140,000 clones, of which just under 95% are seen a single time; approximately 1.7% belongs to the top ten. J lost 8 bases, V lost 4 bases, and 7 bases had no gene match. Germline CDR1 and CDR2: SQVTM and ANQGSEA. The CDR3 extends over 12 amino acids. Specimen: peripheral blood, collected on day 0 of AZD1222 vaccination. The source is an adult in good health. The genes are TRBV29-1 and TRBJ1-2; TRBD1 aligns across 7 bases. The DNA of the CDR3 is TGCAGCGTTGTAGGGGGCCCCGACGGCTACACCTTC. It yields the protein CSVVGGPDGYTF.